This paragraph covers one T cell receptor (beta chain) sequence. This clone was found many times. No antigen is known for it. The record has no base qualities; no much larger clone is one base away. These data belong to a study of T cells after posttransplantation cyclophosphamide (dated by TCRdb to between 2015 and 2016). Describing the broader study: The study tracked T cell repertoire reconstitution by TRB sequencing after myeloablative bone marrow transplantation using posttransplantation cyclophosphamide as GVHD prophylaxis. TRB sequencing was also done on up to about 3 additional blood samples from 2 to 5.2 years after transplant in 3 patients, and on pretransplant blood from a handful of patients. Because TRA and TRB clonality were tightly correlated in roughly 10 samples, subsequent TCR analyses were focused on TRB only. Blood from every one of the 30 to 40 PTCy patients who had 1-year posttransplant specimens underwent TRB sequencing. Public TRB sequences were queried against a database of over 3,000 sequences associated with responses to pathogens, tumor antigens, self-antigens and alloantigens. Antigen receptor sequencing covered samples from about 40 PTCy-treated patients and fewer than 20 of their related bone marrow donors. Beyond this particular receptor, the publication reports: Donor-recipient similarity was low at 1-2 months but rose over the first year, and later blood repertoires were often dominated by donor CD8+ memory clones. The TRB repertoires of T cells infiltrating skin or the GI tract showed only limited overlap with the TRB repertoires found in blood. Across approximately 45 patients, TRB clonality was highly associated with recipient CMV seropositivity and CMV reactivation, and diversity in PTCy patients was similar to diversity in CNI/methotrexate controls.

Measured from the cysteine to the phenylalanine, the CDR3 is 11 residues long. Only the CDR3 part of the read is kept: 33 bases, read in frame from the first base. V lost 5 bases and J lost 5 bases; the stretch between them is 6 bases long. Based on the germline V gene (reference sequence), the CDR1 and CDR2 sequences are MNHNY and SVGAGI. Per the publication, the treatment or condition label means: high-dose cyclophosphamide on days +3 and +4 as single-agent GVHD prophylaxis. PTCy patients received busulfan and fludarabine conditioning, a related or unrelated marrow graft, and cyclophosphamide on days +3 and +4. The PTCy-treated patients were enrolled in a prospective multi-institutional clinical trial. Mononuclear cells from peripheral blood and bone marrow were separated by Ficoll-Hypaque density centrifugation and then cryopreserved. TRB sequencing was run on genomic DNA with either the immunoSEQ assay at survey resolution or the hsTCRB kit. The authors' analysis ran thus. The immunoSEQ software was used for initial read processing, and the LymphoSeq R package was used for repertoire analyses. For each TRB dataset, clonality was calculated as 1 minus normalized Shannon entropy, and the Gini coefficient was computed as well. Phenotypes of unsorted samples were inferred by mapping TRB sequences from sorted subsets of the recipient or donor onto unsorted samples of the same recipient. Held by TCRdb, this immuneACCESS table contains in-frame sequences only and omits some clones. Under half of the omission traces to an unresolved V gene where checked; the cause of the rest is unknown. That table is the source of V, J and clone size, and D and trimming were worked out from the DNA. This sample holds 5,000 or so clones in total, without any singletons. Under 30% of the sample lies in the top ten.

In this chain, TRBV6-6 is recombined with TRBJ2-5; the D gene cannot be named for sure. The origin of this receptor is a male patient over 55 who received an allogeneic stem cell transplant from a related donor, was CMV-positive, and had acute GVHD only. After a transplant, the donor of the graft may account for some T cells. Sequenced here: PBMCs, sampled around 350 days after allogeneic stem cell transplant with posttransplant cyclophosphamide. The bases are TGTGCCAGCAGTCCTCGGGAGACCCAGTACTTC. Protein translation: CASSPRETQYF.